Reported below is one TCR beta chain. Antigen: not known. The V end was cut by 0 bases, the J end by 5 bases, with 8 bases between. The CDR3 consists of 13 residues. The V gene's germline CDR1 is SGHRS and CDR2 YFSETQ. The sample comes from a study of pediatric ulcerative colitis. Overall study: Under 10 patients showed pancolitis and two showed left-sided colitis. Study findings and constraints: A couple of rectal CDR3 clonotypes occurred in all ulcerative colitis patients.

During colonoscopy, one to two rectal pinch biopsies were collected. Before the diagnostic colonoscopy, ulcerative colitis patients were free of immunosuppressive medication. Method: immunoSEQ multiplex PCR; TCRdb's copy keeps in-frame clones and lacks some. This table has 23,000 or so clones, around 64% appearing once. The TCR was taken from a boy aged 10-17 years with severe ulcerative colitis. The sample comprised gut tissue. The gene calls are TRBV5-1 and TRBJ1-1, with D perhaps matching TRBD1 (5 bases). CDR3 in amino acids: CASSLGGITEAFF. As DNA, the CDR3 is TGCGCCAGCAGCTTGGGGGGGATAACTGAAGCTTTCTTT.